The clone carrying this T cell receptor (beta chain) showed up just a few times. Antigen: not known. Sample treatment: randomized to nivolumab then ipilimumab (arm A) or the reverse (arm B). This record comes from a study of sequential checkpoint blockade in melanoma. Study-wide points: Clinical benefit was about 30 times likelier when tumor T-cell fraction and clonality increased.

The CDR3 is 15 amino acids. Germline CDR1 reads SGDLS; CDR2 reads YYNGEE. Germline trimming cut 4 bases from V and 8 bases from J; bases unmatched to any gene: 10. Method: immunoSEQ multiplex PCR; TCRdb's copy keeps in-frame clones and lacks some. The repertoire has tens of thousands of clones, roughly a third of them found once; the top ten carry under 2%. J is TRBJ1-4 and V is TRBV9; TRBD1 matches at 8 bases. This clonotype originated in a human donor with melanoma. Here the sequenced sample was tumor tissue (inferred from file names), taken from a patient given nivolumab and ipilimumab in sequence. The CDR3 DNA reads TGTGCCAGCAGCCTTCGACAGGGGCCAGAGGAAAAACTGTTTTTT. Translated: CASSLRQGPEEKLFF.